These 20 T cell receptor beta chains were all obtained from the same sample, sequenced in a study of regulatory T cells in long-lasting Graves disease. Time point defined: newly diagnosed GD, antithyroid drugs for less than 3 months. Making the TCR library involved RNA that had been extracted from PBMCs. Building the TCR beta libraries relied on iRepertoire HTBI primers, and CDR3 regions underwent Arm-PCR. TCRdb passed the multiplex PCR reads through MiXCR, listing each CDR3 protein once. The data show 400,000 to 500,000 distinct CDR3 sequences, 11% to 15% seen once. Separately, the same data were catalogued under a study of T cells in Graves' hyperthyroidism and ophthalmopathy.

The material sequenced was peripheral blood mononuclear cells (PBMCs), taken at new diagnosis, from a patient treated with antithyroid drugs. Receptors were obtained from a woman in her fifties or sixties with Graves disease.

The table lists this clonotype with many counts. This chain uses TRBV28 with TRBJ1-2, with D uncertain. The CDR3 loop spans 13 amino acids. The germline CDR1 and CDR2 sequences are MDHEN and SYDVKM. V gave up 7 bases and J gave up 8 bases, with 17 bases separating them. The CDR3 here is CASTLPNGVGYTF. The CDR3 nucleotides read TGTGCCAGCACCCTCCCAAACGGGGTAGGCTACACCTTC.

This clonotype was counted many times. CDR3 amino acids: CASSYSGVVPDTEAFF. For the CDR3, the DNA is TGTGCCAGCAGTTACTCGGGGGTGGTTCCCGACACTGAAGCTTTCTTT. The chain carries TRBV6-5 and TRBJ1-1, with a weak D call TRBD1 (5 bases). Deletions cut 0 bases from V and 3 bases from J, with 14 bases between. This CDR3 region has 16 residues. Germline loops: CDR1 MNHEY, CDR2 SVGAGI.

This clonotype was counted between two and nine times. The chain uses TRBV2 and TRBJ2-2; a weak D match, TRBD2 (6 bases). This CDR3 comprises 14 residues. V dropped 9 bases and J dropped 4 bases, with 15 bases sitting between them. Germline V gene data show CDR1 as SNHLY and CDR2 as FYNNEI. The CDR3 spells CASHGSKSTGELFF. CDR3 DNA: TGTGCCAGTCACGGGAGCAAGTCCACCGGGGAGCTGTTTTTT.

This clonotype was recorded many times. The chain is built from TRBV11-2 and TRBJ2-5; D is perhaps TRBD2 (5 bases). Germline V CDR1 and CDR2: SGHAT, FQNNGV. Trimming left V 1 base short and J 5 bases short, with 8 bases between. The CDR3 contains 13 residues. DNA of the CDR3: TGTGCCAGCAGCTTAGGCCAGCGGGAGACCCAGTACTTC. Translated: CASSLGQRETQYF.

This clonotype was observed at least ten times. The V call is TRBV28, the J call TRBJ1-5; TRBD1 agrees at 8 bases. J gave up 2 bases and V 5 bases, and 11 bases lay outside the gene matches. Germline CDR1 is MDHEN and CDR2 is SYDVKM. This CDR3 has 17 residues. CDR3 protein: CASSARTGFGRNQPQHF. The CDR3, as DNA: TGTGCCAGCAGTGCCCGGACAGGGTTTGGTCGCAATCAGCCCCAGCATTTT.

This clonotype was found once. This chain uses TRBV6-1 with TRBJ1-2; D ambiguous. The CDR3 totals 14 residues. Germline V CDR1 and CDR2: MNHNS, SASEGT. With 0 bases removed from V and 3 bases from J, the gap between germline ends came to 8 bases. Here the CDR3 DNA reads TGTGCCAGCAGTGAAGCGGGCCCTTACTATGGCTACACCTTC. It encodes CASSEAGPYYGYTF.

In regard to this clonotype: As the CDR3 is not closed by the conserved phenylalanine or tryptophan, this likely results from a read error. The chain carries TRBV2 and TRBJ1-5; D not resolved. V dropped 5 bases and J dropped 3 bases, with 11 bases sitting between them. The CDR3 consists of 14 residues. The germline CDR1 and CDR2 sequences are SNHLY and FYNNEI. The CDR3 sequence: CASSLLGSNQPQHL. The CDR3 region has the DNA TGTGCCAGCAGTTTATTGGGTTCCAATCAGCCCCAGCATCTT.

The chain uses TRBV15 and TRBJ2-7; 9 bases fit TRBD1. Germline values: CDR1 LNHNV, CDR2 YYDKDF (reference sequence). Trimming at V came to 3 bases and at J to 5 bases, leaving 2 bases not matched to a gene. The CDR3 sequence is 13 residues long. The CDR3 reads CATSRDRGDEQYF. The DNA of the CDR3 is TGTGCCACCAGCAGGGACAGGGGAGACGAGCAGTACTTC.

This clonotype was observed many times. The CDR3 region has the DNA TGTGCCAGCAGCTTTTTGAGCTCCTACGAGCAGTACTTC. This sequence encodes CASSFLSSYEQYF. V is TRBV5-5 and J is TRBJ2-7; D ambiguous. Trimming removed 2 bases at V and 0 bases at J, with 6 bases between. In germline, CDR1 is SGHKS, CDR2 YYEKEE (reference sequence). CDR3 size: 13 residues.

This clonotype was recorded at least ten times. V and J are TRBV18 and TRBJ1-4; TRBD1 matches at 10 bases. The CDR3 is 15 residues long. Looked up from germline, CDR1 is KGHSH and CDR2 is LQKENI. The ends lost 2 bases at V and 5 bases at J; junction bases unmatched: 2. For the CDR3, the DNA is TGTGCCAGCTCACCAACGGACAGGGGGAATGAAAAACTGTTTTTT. It is translated as CASSPTDRGNEKLFF.

This clonotype was counted between two and nine times. The CDR3 nucleotides read TGTGCCAGCAGCTCCCGACAGGTTGACACCGGGGAGCTGTTTTTT. Protein sequence: CASSSRQVDTGELFF. The chain recombines TRBV7-3 with TRBJ2-2, with TRBD1 as a possible D gene (6 bases). The germline V gene has CDR1 SGHTA and CDR2 FQGTGA. The V end lost 4 bases, the J end lost 3 bases, and 12 bases lay between the germline ends. The CDR3 has 15 amino acids.

This clonotype was observed a handful of times. The chain is built from TRBV4-1 and TRBJ2-1; 10 nucleotides match TRBD2. Matching the DNA end better, TRBJ2-5 makes the J call doubtful. The CDR3 contains 17 residues. Germline V lookup: CDR1 MGHRA, CDR2 YSYEKL. CDR3 nucleotide sequence: TGCGCCAGCAGCCAAAACGCCGCCGGGACTAGCGAAGAGACCCAGTACTTC. Translation: CASSQNAAGTSEETQYF.

The sample holds many counts of this clonotype. The chain links TRBV10-3 to TRBJ2-7; 11 bases align to TRBD2. With 10 bases clipped from V and 1 base from J, the junction kept 3 bases outside the gene matches. Germline V gives CDR1 ENHRY, CDR2 SYGVKD. The CDR3 has 13 residues. The CDR3 sequence is CASGTSGSYEQYF. CDR3 DNA sequence: TGTGCCAGCGGGACTAGCGGATCCTACGAGCAGTACTTC.

Regarding this clonotype: This clone may be a read error of a much larger clone one base away. The CDR3 sequence is CAAHPGTTNEKLLF. Written as DNA, the CDR3 is TGTGCCGCCCACCCCGGGACAACTAATGAAAAACTGCTTTTT. The chain links TRBV2 to TRBJ1-4, with D possibly being TRBD1 (6 bases). This CDR3 is 14 amino acids long. The germline CDR1 and CDR2 sequences are SNHLY and FYNNEI.

This clonotype came up a few times. The V call is TRBV20-1, the J call TRBJ1-5; D unclear. The CDR3 spans 15 residues. Germline lookup yields CDR1 DFQATT and CDR2 SNEGSKA (reference sequence). The ends were cut back, 0 bases at V and 4 bases at J, with 13 bases in the middle. CDR3 DNA sequence: TGCAGTGCTAGAGATGGGCAGCTAGTAAATCAGCCCCAGCATTTT. Encoded protein: CSARDGQLVNQPQHF.

This clonotype was observed a handful of times. Here the CDR3 reads CASRELGARDIQYF. CDR3 DNA sequence: TGTGCCAGCAGGGAACTAGGGGCGCGGGACATTCAGTACTTC. V is TRBV6-1 and J is TRBJ2-4, with D perhaps given as TRBD1 or TRBD2 (5 bases each). The CDR3 runs 14 residues. Trimming cost V 6 bases and J 8 bases, with 17 bases left between them. The germline gives CDR1 MNHNS, CDR2 SASEGT.

Concerning this clonotype itself: A read error is possible here, since a much larger clone lies one base away. The chain employs TRBV7-9 and TRBJ2-7, with D hard to call. With 5 bases removed from V and 6 bases from J, the gap between germline ends came to 14 bases. The length of the CDR3 is 13 residues. CDR1 is SEHNR, CDR2 FQNEAQ, per germline (reference sequence). The CDR3 sequence is CASSPDAPFEQYF. CDR3 DNA sequence: TGTGCCAGCAGCCCCGACGCCCCCTTCGAGCAGTACTTC.

The chain is built from TRBV7-9 and TRBJ1-3, with TRBD1 identical over 7 bases. CDR1 and CDR2 from the germline V gene are SEHNR and FQNEAQ (reference sequence). Trimming cost V 0 bases and J 4 bases; bases outside gene matches: 6. CDR3 length equals 16 residues. CDR3 loop: CASSLADRVPGNTIYF. In nucleotides, the CDR3 is TGTGCCAGCAGCTTAGCTGACAGGGTGCCCGGAAACACCATATATTTT.

The table lists this clonotype with many counts. The V gene is TRBV20-1, the J gene TRBJ2-7; D possibly corresponds to TRBD1 (6 bases). CDR1 is DFQATT and CDR2 is SNEGSKA in the germline V gene (reference sequence). This CDR3 is 16 amino acids long. The V end was cut by 2 bases, the J end by 1 base, with 18 bases between. As DNA, the CDR3 is TGCAGTGCTAGACCAGGCGTGGCAGGGACATCCTACGAGCAGTACTTC. This sequence encodes CSARPGVAGTSYEQYF.

Ten or more counts support this clonotype. CDR3 loop: CASSARLAGAFRGTGELFF. CDR3 nucleotides: TGTGCCAGCAGTGCACGACTAGCGGGAGCATTTCGGGGCACCGGGGAGCTGTTTTTT. The chain joins TRBV27 to TRBJ2-2; the match to TRBD2 covers 12 bases. CDR3 size: 19 residues. The V gene end was trimmed by 5 bases and the J gene end by 4 bases; junction bases not matched to a gene: 14. Germline CDR1 is MNHEY and CDR2 is SMNVEV (reference sequence).